These 6 T cell receptor beta chains came from one sample sequenced in a study of a mutant IDH1 vaccine in newly diagnosed glioma (TCRdb year 2021). Library method: the immunoSEQ multiplex PCR assay. TCRdb obtained this table from immuneACCESS and retained in-frame rearrangements with V and J assigned. These tables miss some clones; where compared with another copy, unresolved V genes account for less than half of the shortfall, and the remainder is unexplained. The sample includes some 28,000 clones, with about four fifths observed a single time. Around a sixth of the sample belongs to the ten largest clones. These receptors have no identified antigens. In light of the paper, this sample's time point label describes: week 23, last vaccination. A 20-mer mutant IDH1 peptide at 300 micrograms in Montanide made up each vaccine dose, which was injected subcutaneously together with topical imiquimod. The source material was PBMCs, sampled from a glioma patient whose treatment included an IDH1 peptide vaccine. Receptors were obtained from a woman aged 25 to 45 with glioma.

The V call is TRBV5-6, the J call TRBJ2-3, with a tentative D call TRBD2 (6 bases). Germline V lookup: CDR1 SGHDT, CDR2 YYEEEE. V lost 4 bases and J 2 bases, leaving 17 bases between the germline ends. The length of the CDR3 is 16 residues. The CDR3 loop reads CASSVYWGTFTDTQYF. CDR3 DNA sequence: TGTGCCAGCAGCGTCTACTGGGGGACTTTCACAGATACGCAGTATTTT.

Points on this clone: One end of the junction varies from germline; a read error may be responsible. The chain joins TRBV2 to TRBJ2-4; no definite D call. This CDR3 has 14 amino acids. Germline V gene sequence: CDR1 SNHLY, CDR2 FYNNEI. The CDR3, as DNA: TGTGCCAGCAGTGCCTCTTCGGCTAGTCATTCAGTTCACTTC. Protein product: CASSASSASHSVHF.

The CDR3 bases are TGCGCCAGCAGCCAAGATAAGGGACAGGGCCCCGGCTATGGCTACACCTTC. Residues: CASSQDKGQGPGYGYTF. This chain joins TRBV4-1 and TRBJ1-2; 9 bases are shared with TRBD1. The CDR3 length is 17 residues. V shed 0 bases and J 4 bases; nucleotides not matched to a gene: 9. Germline CDR1 reads MGHRA; CDR2 reads YSYEKL.

The genes are TRBV7-9 and TRBJ2-2, with D possibly TRBD2 on 5 matching bases. The germline gives CDR1 SEHNR, CDR2 FQNEAQ (reference sequence). The CDR3 spans 14 residues. The V end was cut by 5 bases, the J end by 5 bases, with 12 bases between. CDR3 in amino acids: CASSLVERTGELFF. The CDR3 DNA follows: TGTGCCAGCAGCCTCGTTGAGCGGACCGGGGAGCTGTTTTTT.

The CDR3 region has the DNA TGTGCCAGCAGCGCCGGGACAGGGTGGGGAGATACGCAGTATTTT. Translation: CASSAGTGWGDTQYF. The chain carries TRBV14 and TRBJ2-3; TRBD1 matches at 9 bases. Unmatched junction bases numbered 8, after V lost 5 bases and J lost 5 bases. CDR3 length equals 15 residues. Germline values: CDR1 SGHDN, CDR2 FVKESK.

This chain uses TRBV25-1 with TRBJ1-1; D might be TRBD1 (6 bases). V lost 6 bases, J lost 11 bases, and 16 bases lay in between. The CDR3 has 12 residues. Looked up from germline, CDR1 is MGHDK and CDR2 is SYGVNS. Here the CDR3 reads CASSRDTSDAFF. The CDR3 DNA follows: TGTGCCAGCAGCCGGGACACGAGTGACGCTTTCTTT.